What follows is one T cell receptor beta chain and its context. As yet, its antigen is unknown. The data derive from a study of cytomegalovirus exposure and HLA in healthy donors. At the time of sampling, donors were nominally healthy, though unrecorded immune exposures were likely. The PCR contained 60 Vbeta and 13 Jbeta primers. Per the authors' pipeline: In a later analysis, of around 85 million unique beta chains, roughly 9.9 million appeared in at least two donors. Libraries were prepared by immunoSEQ multiplex PCR; TCRdb keeps only in-frame clonotypes and omits some of them. V, J and clone size reflect that table, while D and trimming were determined from the DNA. The sample has 150,000 or so clones, 76% seen once. The study, taken as a whole, reports: There were reportedly fewer N-insertions in an Asian-associated ancestry cluster than the roughly 670-donor mean, in a later analysis.

The specimen was PBMCs. The receptor's source is a male donor in good health and CMV-seronegative.

The CDR3 sequence: CASSARDNYEQYF. Written as DNA, the CDR3 is TGTGCCAGCAGCGCACGGGACAACTACGAGCAGTACTTC. The chain joins TRBV7-2 to TRBJ2-7, with a weak D call TRBD1 (6 bases). The CDR3 is made up of 13 amino acids. The V gene lost 5 bases and the J gene lost 3 bases, with 11 bases spanning the gap. From germline, CDR1 is SGHTA and CDR2 FQGNSA. Complete variable domain (other parts from reference TRBV7-2 and TRBJ2-7): GAGVSQSPSNKVTEKGKDVELRCDPISGHTALYWYRQSLGQGLEFLIYFQGNSAPDKSGLPSDRFSAERTGGSVSTLTIQRTQQEDSAVYLCASSARDNYEQYFGPGTRLTVT.